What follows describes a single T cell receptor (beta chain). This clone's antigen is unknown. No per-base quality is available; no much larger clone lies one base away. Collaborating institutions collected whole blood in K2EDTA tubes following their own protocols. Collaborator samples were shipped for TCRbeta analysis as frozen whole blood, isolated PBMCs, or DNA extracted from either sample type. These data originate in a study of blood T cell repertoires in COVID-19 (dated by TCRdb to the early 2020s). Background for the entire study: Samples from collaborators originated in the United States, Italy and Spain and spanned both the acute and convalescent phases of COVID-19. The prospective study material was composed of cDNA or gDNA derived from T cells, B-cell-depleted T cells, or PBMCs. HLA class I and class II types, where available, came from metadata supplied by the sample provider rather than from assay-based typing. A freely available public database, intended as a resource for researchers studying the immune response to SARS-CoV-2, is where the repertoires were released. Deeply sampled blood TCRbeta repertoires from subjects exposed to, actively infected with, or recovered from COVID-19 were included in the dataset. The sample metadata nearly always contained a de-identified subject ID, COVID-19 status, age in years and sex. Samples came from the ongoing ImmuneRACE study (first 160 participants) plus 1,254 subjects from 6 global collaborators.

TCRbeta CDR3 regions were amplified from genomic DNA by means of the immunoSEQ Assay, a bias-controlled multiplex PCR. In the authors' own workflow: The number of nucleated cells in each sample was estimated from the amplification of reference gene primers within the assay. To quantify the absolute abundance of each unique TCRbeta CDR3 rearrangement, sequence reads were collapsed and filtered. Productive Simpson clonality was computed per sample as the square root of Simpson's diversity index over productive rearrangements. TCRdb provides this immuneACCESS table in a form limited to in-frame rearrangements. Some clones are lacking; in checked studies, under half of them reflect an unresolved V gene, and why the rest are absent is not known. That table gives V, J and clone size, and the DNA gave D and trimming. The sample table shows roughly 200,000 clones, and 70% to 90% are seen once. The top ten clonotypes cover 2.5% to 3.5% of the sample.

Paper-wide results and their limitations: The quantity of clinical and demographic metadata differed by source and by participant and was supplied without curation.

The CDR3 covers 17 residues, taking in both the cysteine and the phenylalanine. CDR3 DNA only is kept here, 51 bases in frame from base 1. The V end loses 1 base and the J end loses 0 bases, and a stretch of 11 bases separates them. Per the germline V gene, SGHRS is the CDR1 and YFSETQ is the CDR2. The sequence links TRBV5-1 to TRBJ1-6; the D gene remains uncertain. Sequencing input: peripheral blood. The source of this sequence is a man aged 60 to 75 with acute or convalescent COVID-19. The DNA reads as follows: TGCGCCAGCAGCTTGATCCAGGCCAGCTCCTATAATTCACCCCTCCACTTT. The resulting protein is CASSLIQASSYNSPLHF.